Included here is one T cell receptor (beta chain) sequence, with context. The data were taken from a study of blood T cell repertoires in COVID-19. Study information: Sites across the United States, Italy and Spain contributed samples from acute and convalescent COVID-19.

Clones were sequenced by immunoSEQ multiplex PCR, and TCRdb holds only the in-frame ones, with some missing. This table has over 450,000 clones, roughly 89% appearing once. Germline assignment: CDR1 SGHRS and CDR2 YFSETQ. The germline V and J ends were trimmed by 2 bases and 4 bases, with 6 bases remaining between them. The CDR3 is 13 amino acids. The rearrangement joins TRBV5-1 to TRBJ1-4; D is ambiguous. Sequencing input: peripheral blood. This TCR derives from a young man with COVID-19, enrolled during active disease. Written as DNA, the CDR3 is TGCGCCAGCAGCTTCGGGGTTAATGAAAAACTGTTTTTT. It is translated as CASSFGVNEKLFF.